Shown below are 21 T cell receptor beta chains from a single sample sequenced in a study of T-cell memory formation after mild COVID-19 (dated by TCRdb to about 2021). Receptors were amplified or captured by 5' RACE. Data came from an Illumina NovaSeq 6000. TCRdb reworked the public reads: Q25 trimming with fastp, MiXCR clone assembly, productive beta chains retained. Each entry is one CDR3 protein sequence, shown with its most common DNA and genes. This sample has around 310,000 distinct CDR3 sequences in its table, and 13% to 15% of those were observed once. Jointly, the top ten make up around 23% of the sample. Sample: PBMCs or a T cell subset sorted from them (not recorded which). Source of these receptors: a man younger than 30 who had mild COVID-19 (a few samples of this study predate the infection). The sample titles of this study are shuffled in the database, so cell type and time point are left out; the donor was told from shared clones.

This chain uses TRBV4-2 with TRBJ2-2; the D gene is possibly TRBD2 (6 bases). Looked up from germline, CDR1 is LGHNA and CDR2 is YNFKEQ. The CDR3 has 14 amino acids. With 5 bases removed from V and 0 bases from J, the gap between germline ends came to 7 bases. CDR3 nucleotide sequence: TGTGCCAGCAGCGGGGAGGCGAACACCGGGGAGCTGTTTTTT. Translation gives CASSGEANTGELFF.

The V and J genes are TRBV4-2 and TRBJ1-1; maybe TRBD1 (5 bases). Between the trimmed V and J ends, which lost 4 bases and 3 bases, there was a span of 18 bases. The CDR3 length is 16 residues. CDR1 LGHNA and CDR2 YNFKEQ come from the germline V gene. CDR3 nucleotides: TGTGCCAGCAGCCCAATCTCCGGGACGACCTACACTGAAGCTTTCTTT. Its translation: CASSPISGTTYTEAFF.

The V and J genes are TRBV6-2 or TRBV6-3 and TRBJ2-7; D ambiguous. V was trimmed by 3 bases and J by 6 bases, leaving 15 bases between them. The CDR3 loop spans 14 amino acids. Germline CDR1 reads MNHEY; CDR2 reads SVGEGT. The CDR3: CASSYTSDLTEQYF. CDR3 nucleotide sequence: TGTGCCAGCAGTTATACCAGTGACCTTACCGAGCAGTACTTC.

This clonotype was detected a few times. The gene calls are TRBV7-2 and TRBJ2-7, with unresolved D. Germline V CDR1 and CDR2: SGHTA, FQGNSA. V was cut by 5 bases and J by 2 bases, with 10 bases left in between. CDR3 length equals 13 residues. This CDR3 reads CASSRGPAYEQYF. DNA for the CDR3: TGTGCCAGCAGCCGAGGACCGGCCTACGAGCAGTACTTC.

This clonotype has more than one count but fewer than ten. V usage is TRBV10-2 and J usage is TRBJ2-1; 9 bases are a match to TRBD1. Trimming at V came to 6 bases and at J to 8 bases, leaving 14 bases not matched to a gene. This CDR3 contains 16 residues. The germline V gene has CDR1 WSHSY and CDR2 SAAADI. DNA of the CDR3: TGCGCCAGCAGCCTACTTCCGGGACAGGGAGTGGATGAGCAGTTCTTC. Protein: CASSLLPGQGVDEQFF.

This clonotype appeared a few times. V and J are TRBV28 and TRBJ2-1, with D uncertain. V lost 4 bases to trimming and J lost 5 bases, with 12 bases between them. Germline CDR1 and CDR2: MDHEN and SYDVKM. The CDR3 sequence is 14 residues long. CDR3 nucleotide sequence: TGTGCCAGCAGTTGGTCAGCAGGCCACAATGAGCAGTTCTTC. Its protein is CASSWSAGHNEQFF.

This clonotype came up many times. The chain combines TRBV29-1 with TRBJ1-2, with D unresolved. The germline CDR1 and CDR2 sequences are SQVTM and ANQGSEA. The CDR3 extends over 11 amino acids. V was clipped by 5 bases and J by 2 bases, with 6 bases between them. CDR3 sequence reads: CSVYLNYGYTF. Written as DNA, the CDR3 is TGCAGCGTTTATCTGAACTATGGCTACACCTTC.

This rearrangement joins TRBV21-1 to TRBJ2-7; the table's D call, TRBD2, was not checked against the DNA. TRBV21-1 is termed a pseudogene. This CDR3 has 16 amino acids. The CDR3 DNA is TGTGCCAGCAGCTTCCGAGCGGACTGTAGCTCCTACGAGCAGTACGTC. Translating it yields CASSFRADCSSYEQYV.

This clonotype appeared a few times. The chain combines TRBV7-3 with TRBJ2-1; perhaps TRBD2 as D (6 bases). V gave up 2 bases and J gave up 8 bases, with 13 bases separating them. The CDR3 extends over 14 amino acids. Germline-derived CDR1 and CDR2 are SGHTA and FQGTGA. CDR3 region: CASSLGLASDEQFF. Here the CDR3 DNA reads TGTGCCAGCAGCTTAGGGCTAGCGAGCGATGAGCAGTTCTTC.

The gene calls are TRBV4-2 and TRBJ2-5; perhaps TRBD2 as D (7 bases). The CDR3 covers 14 residues. The germline V and J ends were trimmed by 4 bases and 4 bases, with 13 bases remaining between them. CDR1 is LGHNA, CDR2 YNFKEQ, per germline. Here the CDR3 DNA reads TGTGCCAGCAGCCCAGACCGGGGGGCAGAGACCCAGTACTTC. The encoded protein is CASSPDRGAETQYF.

V usage is TRBV6-5 and J usage is TRBJ2-2, with D perhaps matching TRBD1 (6 bases). The CDR3 totals 15 residues. Deletions cut 0 bases from V and 6 bases from J, with 11 bases between. Germline loops: CDR1 MNHEY, CDR2 SVGAGI. CDR3 nucleotides: TGTGCCAGCAGTTACTCAACAGGGAAACCCGGGGAGCTGTTTTTT. This translates into CASSYSTGKPGELFF.

This rearrangement joins TRBV3-1 to TRBJ1-2, with 7 bases lining up with TRBD1. This CDR3 is built from 16 residues. V trimming: 4 bases; J trimming: 4 bases; junction bases outside the gene matches: 12. Germline lookup yields CDR1 LGHDT and CDR2 YNNKEL (reference sequence). The CDR3 is CASSPSRAGQSYGYTF. The CDR3 DNA is TGTGCCAGCAGCCCCTCAAGGGCGGGACAGAGCTATGGCTACACCTTC.

This clonotype has just a few counts. The CDR3 sequence: CASSQDLRQTVGDTQYF. The DNA for the CDR3 is TGCGCCAGCAGCCAAGATTTGAGGCAGACTGTGGGGGATACGCAGTATTTT. The chain couples TRBV4-3 to TRBJ2-3; D call uncertain. Trimming pared 0 bases from V and 6 bases from J, leaving 19 bases between. The CDR3 contains 17 residues. The germline V gene encodes CDR1 LGHNA and CDR2 YSLEER.

This sequence joins TRBV7-2 and TRBJ2-2; the D is unclear. V shed 5 bases and J shed 2 bases, with 12 bases lying between them. CDR1 and CDR2 (germline): SGHTA, FQGNSA. The CDR3 consists of 15 residues. CDR3 DNA sequence: TGTGCCAGCAGCCCCATCGTTGGCAACACCGGGGAGCTGTTTTTT. Amino acids: CASSPIVGNTGELFF.

V and J are TRBV11-3 and TRBJ2-1; tentative D call: TRBD2 (6 bases). Germline V lookup: CDR1 SGHNT, CDR2 YENEEA. The CDR3 contains 14 residues. With 5 bases removed from V and 10 bases from J, the gap between germline ends came to 18 bases. The CDR3 loop reads CASSLGSGGGEQFF. DNA for the CDR3: TGTGCCAGCAGCCTAGGGTCCGGGGGAGGCGAGCAGTTCTTC.

The chain uses TRBV3-1 and TRBJ2-1; D ambiguous. CDR3 length: 14 residues. The germline CDR1 and CDR2 sequences are LGHDT and YNNKEL (reference sequence). V was pared by 3 bases and J by 10 bases, with 16 bases between. The DNA of the CDR3 is TGTGCCAGCAGCCAGAACCCTGGACCCGTGGAGCAGTTCTTC. This encodes CASSQNPGPVEQFF.

The chain uses TRBV7-9 and TRBJ2-1; the D gene is possibly TRBD2 (5 bases). The CDR3 is 14 amino acids. The germline CDR1 and CDR2 sequences are SEHNR and FQNEAQ (reference sequence). Trimming removed 5 bases at V and 3 bases at J, with 11 bases between. The CDR3 bases are TGTGCCAGCAGCCCCGGACTGAACTACAATGAGCAGTTCTTC. It is translated as CASSPGLNYNEQFF.

This clonotype turned up a few times. This chain links TRBV2 with TRBJ2-7; no clear D gene. CDR3 length equals 13 residues. Trimming took 3 bases from V and 5 from J, leaving 11 bases between them. Germline CDR1 and CDR2: SNHLY and FYNNEI. The CDR3 loop reads CASSDPPLNEQYV. As DNA, the CDR3 is TGTGCCAGCAGTGATCCTCCCCTCAACGAGCAGTACGTC.

The chain has TRBV5-5 and TRBJ1-2, with TRBD1 matching 7 bases. Germline-derived CDR1 and CDR2 are SGHKS and YYEKEE (reference sequence). The junction had 8 bases not matched to a gene; V was cut back by 4 bases and J by 2 bases. The CDR3 consists of 15 residues. The DNA for the CDR3 is TGTGCCAGCAGCCGACAGGGCTTGACCAACTATGGCTACACCTTC. Its protein product is CASSRQGLTNYGYTF. The full variable domain, completed using reference TRBV5-5 and TRBJ1-2, is DAGVTQSPTHLIKTRGQQVTLRCSPISGHKSVSWYQQVLGQGPQFIFQYYEKEERGRGNFPDRFSARQFPNYSSELNVNALLLGDSALYLCASSRQGLTNYGYTFGSGTRLTVV.

The chain recombines TRBV30 with TRBJ1-2; D unclear. Trimming shortened V by 0 bases and J by 7 bases, and 9 bases separated the two germline ends. The germline V gene encodes CDR1 GTSNPN and CDR2 SVGIG (reference sequence). There are 12 residues in the CDR3. The CDR3 here is CAWSVGEGGYTF. The CDR3 DNA reads as TGTGCCTGGAGTGTGGGAGAAGGTGGCTACACCTTC. Supplemented by reference TRBV30 and TRBJ1-2, the full variable domain reads SQTIHQWPATLVQPVGSPLSLECTVEGTSNPNLYWYRQAAGRGLQLLFYSVGIGQISSEVPQNLSASRPQDRQFILSSKKLLLSDSGFYLCAWSVGEGGYTFGSGTRLTVV.

This chain uses TRBV27 with TRBJ1-6; D not resolved. The CDR3 has 14 amino acids. Between the trimmed V and J ends, which lost 6 bases and 9 bases, there was a span of 15 bases. From germline, CDR1 is MNHEY and CDR2 SMNVEV (reference sequence). The CDR3, as DNA: TGTGCCAGCAGATGGGTCGGACCAGTTTCACCCCTCCACTTT. This encodes CASRWVGPVSPLHF.